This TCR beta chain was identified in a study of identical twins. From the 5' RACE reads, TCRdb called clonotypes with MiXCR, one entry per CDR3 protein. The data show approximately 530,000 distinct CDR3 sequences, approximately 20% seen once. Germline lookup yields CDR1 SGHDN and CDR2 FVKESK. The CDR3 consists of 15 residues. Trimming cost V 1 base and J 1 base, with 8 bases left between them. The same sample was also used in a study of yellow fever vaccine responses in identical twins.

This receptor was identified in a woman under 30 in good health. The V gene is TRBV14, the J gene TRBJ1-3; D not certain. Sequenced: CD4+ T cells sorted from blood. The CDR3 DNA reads TGTGCCAGCAGCCAAGGACGGGATTCTGGAAACACCATATATTTT. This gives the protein CASSQGRDSGNTIYF.